The 3 T cell receptor beta chains below were found in one sample sequenced in a study of T cells in Graves' hyperthyroidism and ophthalmopathy. Amplification of TCR beta CDR3 regions used RNA as the template. RT-PCR in the first round (using the HTBI primer set) targeted the TCR CDR3. TCRdb redid the calling of the multiplex PCR reads with MiXCR, one entry per CDR3 protein. The sample yields 85,000 to 110,000 distinct CDR3 sequences, over 45% seen once. Sequenced sample: blood. These receptors were taken from a middle-aged man with Graves' hyperthyroidism.

J is TRBJ2-1 and V is TRBV2, with a tentative D call TRBD2 (6 bases). Germline CDR1 SNHLY, CDR2 FYNNEI. This CDR3 comprises 16 residues. The V gene lost 6 bases and the J gene lost 2 bases, with 17 bases spanning the gap. The CDR3 DNA follows: TGTGCCAGCAGGGACCCCTTAGCGGCCCCCTACAATGAGCAGTTCTTC. Its protein product is CASRDPLAAPYNEQFF.

The gene calls are TRBV7-6 and TRBJ2-1, with D possibly being TRBD1 (5 bases). The CDR3 is made up of 15 amino acids. Germline CDR1 is SGHVS and CDR2 is FNYEAQ. The ends were cut back, 6 bases at V and 10 bases at J, with 22 bases in the middle. In DNA, the CDR3 is TGTGCCAGCAGTCAAAACTGGGGCCGCCCCGGGGAGCAGTTCTTC. Translated: CASSQNWGRPGEQFF.

In the case of this clonotype: The junction shows a germline mismatch at one end, possibly a read error. The chain links TRBV18 to TRBJ1-1; D gene unclear. Germline loops: CDR1 KGHSH, CDR2 LQKENI. CDR3 length: 15 amino acids. This CDR3 reads CASSPPVVVNTGAFF. CDR3 nucleotides: TGTGCCAGCTCACCACCGGTGGTAGTGAACACTGGAGCTTTCTTT.